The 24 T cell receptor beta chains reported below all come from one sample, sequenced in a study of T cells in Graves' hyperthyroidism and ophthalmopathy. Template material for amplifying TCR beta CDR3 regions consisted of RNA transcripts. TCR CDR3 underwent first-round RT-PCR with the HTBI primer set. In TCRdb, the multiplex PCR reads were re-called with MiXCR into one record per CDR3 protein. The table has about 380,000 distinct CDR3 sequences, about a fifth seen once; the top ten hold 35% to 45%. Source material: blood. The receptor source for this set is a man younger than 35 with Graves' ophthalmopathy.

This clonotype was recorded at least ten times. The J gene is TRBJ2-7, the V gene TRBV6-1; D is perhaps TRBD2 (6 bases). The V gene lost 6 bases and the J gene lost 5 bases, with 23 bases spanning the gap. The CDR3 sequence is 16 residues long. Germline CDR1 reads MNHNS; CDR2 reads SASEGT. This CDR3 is CASRLGAGLGVDEQYF. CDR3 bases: TGTGCCAGCAGACTAGGCGCGGGGCTGGGAGTCGACGAGCAGTACTTC.

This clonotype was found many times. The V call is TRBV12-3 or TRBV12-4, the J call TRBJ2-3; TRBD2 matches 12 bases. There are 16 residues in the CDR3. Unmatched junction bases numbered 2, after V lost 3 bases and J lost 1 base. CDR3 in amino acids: CASSFASGGGTDTQYF. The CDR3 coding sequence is TGTGCCAGCAGTTTTGCTAGCGGGGGGGGCACAGATACGCAGTATTTT.

CDR3 sequence: CAGSDGGHEQYF. For the CDR3, the DNA is TGTGCCGGCTCCGACGGGGGCCACGAGCAGTACTTC. V gene TRBV7-9 combines with J gene TRBJ2-7; D could derive from TRBD1 or TRBD2 (6 bases each). Per germline, CDR1 SEHNR and CDR2 FQNEAQ (reference sequence). The CDR3 has 12 amino acids. Trimming removed 11 bases from V and 5 bases from J, with 16 bases in between.

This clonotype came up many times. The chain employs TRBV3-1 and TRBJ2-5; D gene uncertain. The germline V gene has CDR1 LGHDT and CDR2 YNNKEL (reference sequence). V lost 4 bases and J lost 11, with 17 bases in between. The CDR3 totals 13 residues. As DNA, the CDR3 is TGTGCCAGCAGCCTGAAAGACGGTCAATTACAGTACTTC. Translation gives CASSLKDGQLQYF.

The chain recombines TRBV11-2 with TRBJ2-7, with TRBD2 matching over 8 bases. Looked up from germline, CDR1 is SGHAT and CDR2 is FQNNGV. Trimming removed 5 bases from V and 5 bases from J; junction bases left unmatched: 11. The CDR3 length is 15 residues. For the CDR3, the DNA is TGTGCCAGCAGCCCCGTGCCGGGAGGGCTTAACGAGCAGTACTTC. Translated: CASSPVPGGLNEQYF. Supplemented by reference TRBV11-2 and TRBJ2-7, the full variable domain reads EAGVAQSPRYKIIEKRQSVAFWCNPISGHATLYWYQQILGQGPKLLIQFQNNGVVDDSQLPKDRFSAERLKGVDSTLKIQPAKLEDSAVYLCASSPVPGGLNEQYFGPGTRLTVT.

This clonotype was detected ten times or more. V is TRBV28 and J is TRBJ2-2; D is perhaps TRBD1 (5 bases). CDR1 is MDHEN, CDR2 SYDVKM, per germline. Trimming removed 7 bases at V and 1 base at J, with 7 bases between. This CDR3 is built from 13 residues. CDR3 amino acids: CASIDRNTGELFF. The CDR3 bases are TGTGCCAGCATAGACAGGAACACCGGGGAGCTGTTTTTT.

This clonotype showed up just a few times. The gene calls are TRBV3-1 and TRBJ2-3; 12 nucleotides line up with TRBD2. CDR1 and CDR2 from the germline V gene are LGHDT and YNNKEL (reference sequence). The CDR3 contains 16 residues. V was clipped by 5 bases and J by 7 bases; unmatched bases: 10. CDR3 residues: CASSELAGGVGNTQYF. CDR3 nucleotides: TGTGCCAGCAGCGAACTAGCGGGGGGCGTCGGAAATACGCAGTATTTT.

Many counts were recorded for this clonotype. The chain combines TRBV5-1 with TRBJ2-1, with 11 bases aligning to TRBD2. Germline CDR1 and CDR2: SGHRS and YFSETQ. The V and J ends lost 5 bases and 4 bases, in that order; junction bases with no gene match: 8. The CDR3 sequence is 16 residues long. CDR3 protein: CASRPTSGGQYNEQFF. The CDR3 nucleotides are TGCGCCAGCAGACCAACTAGCGGGGGACAATACAATGAGCAGTTCTTC. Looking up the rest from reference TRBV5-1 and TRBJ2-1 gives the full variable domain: KAGVTQTPRYLIKTRGQQVTLSCSPISGHRSVSWYQQTPGQGLQFLFEYFSETQRNKGNFPGRFSGRQFSNSRSEMNVSTLELGDSALYLCASRPTSGGQYNEQFFGPGTRLTVL.

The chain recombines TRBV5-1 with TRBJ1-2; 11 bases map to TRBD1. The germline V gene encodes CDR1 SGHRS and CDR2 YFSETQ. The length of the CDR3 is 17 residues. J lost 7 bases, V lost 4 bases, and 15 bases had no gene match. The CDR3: CASSNGVVGTGGFGYTF. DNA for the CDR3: TGCGCCAGCAGCAACGGCGTTGTCGGGACAGGGGGTTTTGGCTACACCTTC.

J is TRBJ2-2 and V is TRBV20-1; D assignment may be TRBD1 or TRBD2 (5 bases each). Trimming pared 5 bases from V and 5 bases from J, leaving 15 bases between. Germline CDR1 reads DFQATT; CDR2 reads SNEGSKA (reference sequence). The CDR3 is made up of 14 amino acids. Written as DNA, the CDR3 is TGCAGTGCTGGGGGTAACGGGAAGACCGGGGAGCTGTTTTTT. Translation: CSAGGNGKTGELFF.

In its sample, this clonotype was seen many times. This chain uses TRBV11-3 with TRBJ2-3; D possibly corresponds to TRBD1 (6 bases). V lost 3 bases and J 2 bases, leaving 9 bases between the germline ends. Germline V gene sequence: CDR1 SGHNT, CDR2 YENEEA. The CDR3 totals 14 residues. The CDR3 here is CASSFGQITDTQYF. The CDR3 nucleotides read TGTGCCAGCAGCTTTGGACAGATCACAGATACGCAGTATTTT.

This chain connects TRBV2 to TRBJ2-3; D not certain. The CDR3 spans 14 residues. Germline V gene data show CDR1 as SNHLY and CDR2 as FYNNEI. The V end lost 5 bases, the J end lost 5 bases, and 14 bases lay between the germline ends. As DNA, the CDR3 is TGTGCCAGCAGTACCATGGTCCGTGGAGATACGCAGTATTTT. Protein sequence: CASSTMVRGDTQYF. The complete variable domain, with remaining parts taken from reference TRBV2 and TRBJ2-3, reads EPEVTQTPSHQVTQMGQEVILRCVPISNHLYFYWYRQILGQKVEFLVSFYNNEISEKSEIFDDQFSVERPDGSNFTLKIRSTKLEDSAMYFCASSTMVRGDTQYFGPGTRLTVL.

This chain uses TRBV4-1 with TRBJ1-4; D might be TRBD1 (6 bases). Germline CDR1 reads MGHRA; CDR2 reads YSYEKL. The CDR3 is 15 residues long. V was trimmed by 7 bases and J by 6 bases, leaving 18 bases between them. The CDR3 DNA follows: TGCGCCAGCAATCGGGGGGGGGCGAATTATGAAAAACTGTTTTTT. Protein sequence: CASNRGGANYEKLFF.

CDR3 nucleotide sequence: TGTGCCAGCAGTGTGGGACTAAACTCCTACGAGCAGTACTTC. It encodes CASSVGLNSYEQYF. The chain has TRBV6-1 and TRBJ2-7; 7 bases map to TRBD2. Germline V gene sequence: CDR1 MNHNS, CDR2 SASEGT. Trimming at V came to 4 bases and at J to 0 bases, leaving 3 bases not matched to a gene. The CDR3 totals 14 residues.

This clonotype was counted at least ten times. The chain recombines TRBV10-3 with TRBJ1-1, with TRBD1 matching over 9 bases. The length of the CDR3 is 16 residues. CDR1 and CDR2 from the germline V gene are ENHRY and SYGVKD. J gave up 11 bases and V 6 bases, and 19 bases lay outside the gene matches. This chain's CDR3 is CAIRISGQGPNEHAFF. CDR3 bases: TGTGCCATCAGGATTTCTGGACAGGGGCCAAACGAGCATGCTTTCTTT.

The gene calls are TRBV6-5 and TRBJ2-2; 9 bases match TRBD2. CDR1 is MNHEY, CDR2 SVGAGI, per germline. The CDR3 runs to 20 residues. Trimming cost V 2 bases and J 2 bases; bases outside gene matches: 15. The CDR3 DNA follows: TGTGCCAGCAGTTACCCCCCGAGATTAGCGGGGGCCCTTAACACCGGGGAGCTGTTTTTT. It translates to CASSYPPRLAGALNTGELFF.

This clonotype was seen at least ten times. The CDR3 loop is CASTPGANTEAFF. The CDR3 coding sequence is TGTGCCAGCACGCCAGGGGCTAACACTGAAGCTTTCTTT. The chain couples TRBV6-1 to TRBJ1-1, with TRBD1 as a possible D gene (6 bases). The V and J ends lost 7 bases and 2 bases respectively, with 11 bases between them. The CDR3 sequence is 13 residues long. Germline V lookup: CDR1 MNHNS, CDR2 SASEGT.

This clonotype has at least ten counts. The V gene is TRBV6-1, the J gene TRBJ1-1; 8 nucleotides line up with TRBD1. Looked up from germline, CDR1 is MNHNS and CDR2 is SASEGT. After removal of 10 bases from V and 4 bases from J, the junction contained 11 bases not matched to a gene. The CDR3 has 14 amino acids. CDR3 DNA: TGTGCCACCAAAGGACAGGGTTCTGTCACTGAAGCTTTCTTT. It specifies CATKGQGSVTEAFF.

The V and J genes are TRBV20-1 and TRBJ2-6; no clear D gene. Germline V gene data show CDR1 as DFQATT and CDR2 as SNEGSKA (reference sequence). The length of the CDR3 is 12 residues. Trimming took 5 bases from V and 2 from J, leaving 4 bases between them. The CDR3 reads CSAGPGANVLTF. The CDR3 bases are TGCAGTGCTGGCCCTGGGGCCAACGTCCTGACTTTC.

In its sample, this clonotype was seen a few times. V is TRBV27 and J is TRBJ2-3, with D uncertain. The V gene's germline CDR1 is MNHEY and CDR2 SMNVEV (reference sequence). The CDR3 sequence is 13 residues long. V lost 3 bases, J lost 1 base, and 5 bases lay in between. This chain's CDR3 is CASSFFRTDTQYF. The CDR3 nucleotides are TGTGCCAGCAGTTTCTTCCGCACAGATACGCAGTATTTT.

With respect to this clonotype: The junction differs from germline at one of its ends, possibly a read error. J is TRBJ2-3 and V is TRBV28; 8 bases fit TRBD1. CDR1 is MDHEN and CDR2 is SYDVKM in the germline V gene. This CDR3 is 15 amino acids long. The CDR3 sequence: CASTHRGASTGTQYF. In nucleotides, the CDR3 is TGTGCCAGCACCCACAGGGGGGCTAGCACAGGTACGCAGTATTTT.

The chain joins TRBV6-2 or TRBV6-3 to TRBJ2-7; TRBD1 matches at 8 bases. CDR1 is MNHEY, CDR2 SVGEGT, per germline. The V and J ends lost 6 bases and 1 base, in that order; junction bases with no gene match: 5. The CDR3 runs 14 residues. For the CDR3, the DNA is TGTGCCAGCAGAACCCGGACAGGGTCCTACGAGCAGTACTTC. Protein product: CASRTRTGSYEQYF.

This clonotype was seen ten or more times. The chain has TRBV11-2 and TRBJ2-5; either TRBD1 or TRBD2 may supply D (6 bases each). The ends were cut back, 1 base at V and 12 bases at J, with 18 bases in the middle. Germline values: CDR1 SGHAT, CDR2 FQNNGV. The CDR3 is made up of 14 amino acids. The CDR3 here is CASSLVGETGDKYF. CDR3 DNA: TGTGCCAGCAGCTTAGTTGGGGAGACGGGGGACAAGTACTTC.

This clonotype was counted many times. The CDR3 DNA is TGTGCCAGCAGCGGAGCGGTGAGCTCCTACAATGAGCAGTTCTTC. Residues: CASSGAVSSYNEQFF. The rearrangement links TRBV11-3 to TRBJ2-1; TRBD2 might be the D (5 bases). This CDR3 region has 15 residues. The ends were cut back, 5 bases at V and 0 bases at J, with 11 bases in the middle. Per the germline V gene, CDR1 is SGHNT and CDR2 is YENEEA.